This TCR beta chain emerged from a study of beta chain features in type 1 diabetes. Study context: Sorted cells examined across all samples numbered 107,917,701.

The sample holds a few counts of this clone. Its antigen is still unknown. V was cut by 2 bases and J by 3 bases, with 17 bases left in between. This CDR3 is 16 amino acids long. CDR1 is SGDLS, CDR2 YYNGEE, per germline. Overall study findings and caveats: Insertions at VDJ junctions were less frequent in type 1 diabetes patients. These patients also deleted more nucleotides at the same junctions. Equally in patients and controls, PCR might preferentially amplify shorter templates.

Of the isolated RNA, all was reverse transcribed, and so the sequenced material was expressed TCRB transcripts. Sequencing was performed with immunoSEQ multiplex PCR; in TCRdb, only in-frame clones are kept and a portion is missing. The table has about 250,000 clones, approximately 14% seen once. Post-sort purity exceeded 98% for all sorted populations. Sequencing was done on a sample of naive CD4+ T cells from blood. This TCR derives from a woman aged 35 to 49 in good health. This chain joins TRBV9 and TRBJ2-5; D unresolved. The DNA of the CDR3 is TGTGCCAGCAGCGTGGGTCCGGTCCCGAGCGAAGAGACCCAGTACTTC. Translated, it gives CASSVGPVPSEETQYF.